This TCR beta chain stems from a study of blood T cell repertoires in COVID-19 (TCRdb year 2020). Notes on the research overall: The collaborator samples originated in the United States, Italy and Spain and spanned the acute and convalescent phases of COVID-19. The prospective study material was composed of cDNA or gDNA derived from T cells, B-cell-depleted T cells, or PBMCs. The dataset comprised deeply sampled blood TCRbeta repertoires from subjects exposed to, actively infected with, or recovered from COVID-19. Samples were obtained from the ongoing ImmuneRACE study (first 160 participants) and from some 1,300 subjects provided by 6 global collaborators. Where available, HLA class I and class II types were obtained from metadata supplied by the sample provider rather than from assay-based typing. The repertoires were released in a freely available public database intended as a resource for research on the immune response to SARS-CoV-2. A de-identified subject ID, COVID-19 status, age in years and sex were almost always included in the sample metadata. The paper's findings and limits, for the study overall: The quantity of clinical and demographic metadata differed by source and by participant and was supplied without curation.

TCRbeta CDR3 regions were amplified from genomic DNA by means of the immunoSEQ Assay, a bias-controlled multiplex PCR. Processing in the source paper ran as follows. The number of nucleated cells in each sample was estimated from the amplification of reference gene primers within the assay. To quantify the absolute abundance of each unique TCRbeta CDR3 rearrangement, sequence reads were collapsed and filtered. For each sample, productive Simpson clonality was calculated by taking the square root of Simpson's diversity index across productive rearrangements. In its TCRdb copy, this immuneACCESS table keeps in-frame sequences only and misses some clones. Where compared with another copy, unresolved V genes explain less than half of these, and the others have no known cause. V and J calls and clone size are given by that table; D and trimming were obtained from the DNA. The sample profile shows 100,000 or so clones; around 81% of them were found once. Of the sample, around 10% is held by the ten largest clones.

Whole blood was collected in K2EDTA tubes by collaborating institutions according to the institutions' own protocols. For TCRbeta analysis, collaborator samples were shipped as frozen whole blood, as isolated PBMCs, or as DNA extracted from either sample type. This clone was recorded once. Its binding antigen is unknown. No quality values exist for individual bases; no much larger clone is one base distant. V is trimmed back by 4 bases and J by 5 bases, and the junction contains 13 bases that no gene match accounts for. The CDR1 and CDR2 encoded by the germline V gene are SGHNT and YENEEA. Counted from cysteine to phenylalanine, this CDR3 has 17 amino acids. Only CDR3 DNA remains: 51 bases, in frame from the first base.

Recombination joined TRBV11-3 with TRBJ2-1; 8 nucleotides in the junction match TRBD2. The TCR sequence derives from a woman in her 70s with acute or convalescent COVID-19. Material for sequencing was peripheral blood. The sequence in DNA is TGTGCCAGCAGCTCCCGTACGGGACTAGTAAAAAACAATGAGCAGTTCTTC. This gives the protein CASSSRTGLVKNNEQFF. Outside the CDR3, residues come from the reference TRBV11-3 and TRBJ2-1 proteins, so the full variable domain is: EAGVVQSPRYKIIEKKQPVAFWCNPISGHNTLYWYLQNLGQGPELLIRYENEEAVDDSQLPKDRFSAERLKGVDSTLKIQPAELGDSAVYLCASSSRTGLVKNNEQFFGPGTRLTVL.